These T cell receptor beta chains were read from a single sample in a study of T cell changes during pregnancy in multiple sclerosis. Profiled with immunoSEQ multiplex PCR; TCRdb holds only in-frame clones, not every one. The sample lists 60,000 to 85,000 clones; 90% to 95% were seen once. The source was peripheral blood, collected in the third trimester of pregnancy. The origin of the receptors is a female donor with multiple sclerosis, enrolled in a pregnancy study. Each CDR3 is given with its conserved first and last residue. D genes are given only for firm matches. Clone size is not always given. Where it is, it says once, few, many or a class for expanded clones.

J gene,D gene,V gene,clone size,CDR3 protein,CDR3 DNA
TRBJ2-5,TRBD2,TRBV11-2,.,CASSPLAGGQETQYF,TGTGCCAGCAGCCCACTAGCGGGGGGGCAAGAGACCCAGTACTTC
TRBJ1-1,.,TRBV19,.,CASQSRGQGYTEAFF,TGTGCCAGTCAATCCAGGGGTCAGGGGTACACTGAAGCTTTCTTT
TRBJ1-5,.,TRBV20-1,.,CSASPGSSQHF,TGCAGTGCTAGTCCAGGCAGCTCCCAGCATTTT
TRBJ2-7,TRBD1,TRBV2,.,CASGETGYYEQYF,TGTGCCAGCGGGGAGACAGGGTATTACGAGCAGTACTTC
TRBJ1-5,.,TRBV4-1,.,CASSQDRGGHYSNQPQHF,TGCGCCAGCAGCCAAGATCGGGGGGGCCACTATAGCAATCAGCCCCAGCATTTT
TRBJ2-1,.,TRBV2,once,CGWLGGEANEQFF,TGTGGCTGGCTCGGGGGTGAGGCCAATGAGCAGTTCTTC
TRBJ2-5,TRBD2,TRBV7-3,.,CASSRRGGGNLETQYF,TGTGCCAGCAGCCGGCGGGGGGGCGGAAATTTGGAGACCCAGTACTTC
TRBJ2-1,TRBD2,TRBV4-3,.,CASSQVLAGGYNEQFF,TGCGCCAGCAGCCAGGTACTAGCGGGGGGGTACAATGAGCAGTTCTTC
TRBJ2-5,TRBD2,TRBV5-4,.,CASSPSGVAGGPTADQYF,TGTGCCAGCAGCCCATCAGGGGTAGCGGGGGGGCCTACCGCGGACCAGTACTTC
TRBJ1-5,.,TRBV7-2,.,CASSLVGSDNQPQHF,TGTGCCAGCAGCTTAGTTGGCAGCGACAATCAGCCCCAGCATTTT
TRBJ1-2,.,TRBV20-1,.,CSAQGGFGYTF,TGCAGTGCACAGGGTGGCTTTGGCTACACCTTC
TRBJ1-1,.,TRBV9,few,CASSPFSGNTEAFF,TGTGCCAGCAGCCCCTTTTCGGGGAACACTGAAGCTTTCTTT
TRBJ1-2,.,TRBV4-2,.,CASSQREGLNYGYTF,TGTGCCAGCAGCCAGAGGGAGGGACTTAACTATGGCTACACCTTC
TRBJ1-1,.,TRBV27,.,CASSSRQTLRQTEAFF,TGTGCCAGCAGTAGCCGACAGACCCTACGTCAGACTGAAGCTTTCTTT
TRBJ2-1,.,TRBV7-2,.,CASKASGYLEQFF,TGTGCCAGCAAGGCAAGCGGCTACCTCGAGCAGTTCTTC
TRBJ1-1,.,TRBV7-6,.,CANSLGQPPTEAFF,TGTGCCAACAGCTTGGGGCAGCCACCCACTGAAGCTTTCTTT
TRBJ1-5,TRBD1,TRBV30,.,CAWSGGQGAPWPQHF,TGTGCCTGGAGTGGGGGACAGGGGGCCCCCTGGCCCCAGCATTTT
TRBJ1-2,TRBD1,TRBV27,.,CASSSLQGRNGYTF,TGTGCCAGCAGTTCACTACAGGGGAGGAATGGCTACACCTTC
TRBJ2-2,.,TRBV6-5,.,CASNGAPTTGELFF,TGTGCCAGCAATGGAGCCCCGACCACCGGGGAGCTGTTTTTT
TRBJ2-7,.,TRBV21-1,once,CASSKVGTGSYEQYF,.
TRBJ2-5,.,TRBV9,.,CASSVDPTGRLETQYF,TGTGCCAGCAGCGTCGACCCGACAGGGAGGTTGGAGACCCAGTACTTC
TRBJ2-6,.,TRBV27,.,CASSSQTGALPGANVLTF,TGTGCCAGCAGTTCTCAGACAGGAGCGCTTCCTGGGGCCAACGTCCTGACTTTC
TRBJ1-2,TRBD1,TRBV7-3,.,CASSLGGRGTYGYTF,TGTGCCAGCAGCTTAGGCGGCAGGGGGACTTATGGCTACACCTTC
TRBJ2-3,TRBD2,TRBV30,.,CAWSDGTSGGERWGTDTQYF,TGTGCCTGGAGTGACGGGACTAGCGGGGGGGAACGGTGGGGCACAGATACGCAGTATTTT
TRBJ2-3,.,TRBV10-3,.,CAISESVGGTDTQYF,TGTGCCATCAGTGAGTCGGTAGGGGGCACAGATACGCAGTATTTT
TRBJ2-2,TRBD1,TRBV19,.,CASSPSTGPDTGELFF,TGTGCCAGTAGTCCATCGACAGGGCCTGACACCGGGGAGCTGTTTTTT
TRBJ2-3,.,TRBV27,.,CASSWDSRDTQYF,TGTGCCAGCAGTTGGGACTCACGGGATACGCAGTATTTT
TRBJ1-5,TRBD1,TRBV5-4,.,CASSTTGGSNQPQHF,TGTGCCAGCAGCACGACAGGGGGAAGCAATCAGCCCCAGCATTTT
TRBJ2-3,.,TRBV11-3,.,CASSRGGQGTDTQYF,TGTGCCAGCAGCCGCGGGGGCCAAGGCACAGATACGCAGTATTTT
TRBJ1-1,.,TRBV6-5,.,CASSYFRNTEAFF,TGTGCCAGCAGTTACTTCCGGAACACTGAAGCTTTCTTT
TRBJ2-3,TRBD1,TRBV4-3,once,CASSQDWTGPADTQYF,TGCGCCAGCAGCCAAGACTGGACAGGGCCCGCGGATACGCAGTATTTT
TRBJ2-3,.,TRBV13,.,CASSPRRGAPDTQYF,TGTGCCAGCAGCCCTCGGAGAGGAGCCCCCGATACGCAGTATTTT
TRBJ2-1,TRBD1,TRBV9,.,CASSEVQGAHNEQFF,TGTGCCAGCAGCGAGGTACAGGGGGCCCACAATGAGCAGTTCTTC
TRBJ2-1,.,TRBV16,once,CASSQSKRVSYNEQFF,TGTGCCAGCAGCCAATCGAAGCGGGTCTCCTACAATGAGCAGTTCTTC
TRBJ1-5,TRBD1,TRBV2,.,CASRAWTGDQPQHF,TGTGCCAGCAGGGCTTGGACAGGGGATCAGCCCCAGCATTTT
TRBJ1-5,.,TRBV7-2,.,CASSLSGRMTNQPQHF,TGTGCCAGCAGCTTATCGGGGAGGATGACCAATCAGCCCCAGCATTTT
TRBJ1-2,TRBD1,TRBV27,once,CASSSPGQGFGYTF,TGTGCCAGCAGTTCCCCGGGACAGGGATTTGGCTACACCTTC